This T cell receptor beta chain was observed in a study of blood T cell repertoires in COVID-19. Looking at the study overall: Acute and convalescent COVID-19 specimens originated in the United States, Italy and Spain. From T cells, B-cell-depleted T cells, or PBMCs came the material, which was cDNA or gDNA.

CDR3 length: 16 amino acids. Germline V lookup: CDR1 SGHRS, CDR2 YFSETQ. V lost 4 bases and J lost 4; bases outside the gene matches: 9. Assay: immunoSEQ multiplex PCR; the TCRdb copy retains only in-frame clones and omits some. The profile covers 300,000 to 350,000 clones, with 70% to 90% appearing a single time and more than 2% taken by the ten largest. Everyone who took part was about 18 to 89 years old, and they came from about two dozen US areas. Assignment of participants to cohorts was predicated upon participant-reported clinical history. The chain couples TRBV5-1 to TRBJ1-3; 9 nucleotides match TRBD1. The source material was PBMCs or T cells enriched from blood (not recorded which). The receptor was derived from a young man who had recovered from COVID-19. CDR3 in DNA: TGCGCCAGCAGCCCTCAAGGGGACAGGGCCGGAAACACCATATATTTT. It yields the protein CASSPQGDRAGNTIYF.